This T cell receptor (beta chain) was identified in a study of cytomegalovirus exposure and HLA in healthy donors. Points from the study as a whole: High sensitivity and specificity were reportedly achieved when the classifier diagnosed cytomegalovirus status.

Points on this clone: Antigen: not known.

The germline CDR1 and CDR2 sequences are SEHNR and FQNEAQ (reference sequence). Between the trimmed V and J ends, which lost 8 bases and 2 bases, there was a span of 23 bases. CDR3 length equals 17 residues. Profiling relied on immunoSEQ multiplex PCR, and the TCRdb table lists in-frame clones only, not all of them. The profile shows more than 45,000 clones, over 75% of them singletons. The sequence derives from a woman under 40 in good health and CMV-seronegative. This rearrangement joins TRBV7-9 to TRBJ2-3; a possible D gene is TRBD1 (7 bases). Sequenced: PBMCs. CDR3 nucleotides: TGTGCCAGCGCCAAACACGGAGGGGGCTTCTCCACAGATACGCAGTATTTT. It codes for CASAKHGGGFSTDTQYF. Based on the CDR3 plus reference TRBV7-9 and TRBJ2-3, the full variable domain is DTGVSQNPRHKITKRGQNVTFRCDPISEHNRLYWYRQTLGQGPEFLTYFQNEAQLEKSRLLSDRFSAERPKGSFSTLEIQRTEQGDSAMYLCASAKHGGGFSTDTQYFGPGTRLTVL.